What follows describes a single T cell receptor beta chain. Its antigen is unknown. This specimen belongs to a study of blood T cells in healthy people across ages. Study-level findings and limits: TCR beta diversity was tightly associated with the proportion of naive T cells.

A second PCR, run for roughly 6 to 11 cycles, used a sample-barcoded 5' primer plus a J-beta primer mix. MiXCR, applied by TCRdb to the 5' RACE reads, yields one record per CDR3 protein. The sample lists a few hundred thousand distinct CDR3 sequences, 25% to 30% seen once, with about 18% in the top ten. CDR3 size: 11 residues. Trimming took 8 bases from V and 7 from J; bases not matched to a gene: 4. Germline lookup yields CDR1 MGHDK and CDR2 SYGVNS. The TCR was taken from a woman aged 70-85 years in good health. The chain employs TRBV25-1 and TRBJ1-2, with 7 bases lining up with TRBD1. Sequencing was performed on blood. The CDR3: CASVQGSGYTF. As DNA, the CDR3 is TGTGCCAGCGTACAGGGGAGTGGCTACACCTTC.